Listed below are T cell receptor beta chains from one sample, sequenced in a study of cytomegalovirus exposure and HLA in healthy donors. TCRdb keeps only in-frame clones here, not all; method: immunoSEQ multiplex PCR. The table lists approximately 110,000 clones, 74% of them singletons. What was sequenced was PBMCs. These receptors were taken from a woman in her 50s in good health and CMV-seropositive. Both conserved end residues are part of each CDR3. A D gene is named only where the DNA matches it firmly. Clone size is given for some rows only: seen once, a few or many times, or a class if the clone is expanded.

D gene,CDR3 length,V gene,clone size,J gene,CDR3 DNA,CDR3 protein
TRBD1,13,TRBV5-1,once,TRBJ2-7,TGCGCCAGCAGCTGGGACAGGGTTTACGAGCAGTACTTC,CASSWDRVYEQYF
TRBD1,15,TRBV10-3,NA,TRBJ1-5,TGTGCCTCCAAGGGGGGACAGGGGGTCAATCAGCCCCAGCATTTT,CASKGGQGVNQPQHF
TRBD2,15,TRBV7-9,NA,TRBJ2-1,TGTGCCAGCAGCCACAGCGGGAGCTCCTACAATGAGCAGTTCTTC,CASSHSGSSYNEQFF
TRBD1,14,TRBV18,NA,TRBJ1-4,TGTGCCAGCTCACCGACGGGACAGAGGGAAAAACTGTTTTTT,CASSPTGQREKLFF
NA,15,TRBV5-4,NA,TRBJ2-7,TGTGCCAGCAGCGGGTCCGTAGCGTCCTCCTACGAGCAGTACTTC,CASSGSVASSYEQYF
NA,18,TRBV27,few,TRBJ2-7,TGTGCCAGCAGTTCCTCGGCCCTTAAAAGGAGGTTTAACTACGAGCAGTACTTC,CASSSSALKRRFNYEQYF
NA,11,TRBV28,NA,TRBJ2-3,TGTGCCAGCGGCACCTTCTATACGCAGTATTTT,CASGTFYTQYF
TRBD1,11,TRBV5-6,NA,TRBJ2-5,TGTGCCAGCAGCTTGCGAGACAGGGAGTACTTC,CASSLRDREYF
TRBD1,17,TRBV9,NA,TRBJ2-2,TGTGCCAGCAGCGTACGGGACAGGGGGCGGTACACCGGGGAGCTGTTTTTT,CASSVRDRGRYTGELFF
TRBD2,15,TRBV2,NA,TRBJ2-1,TGTGCCAGCACATTACTAGCGGGGGGGCAGAATGAGCAGTTCTTC,CASTLLAGGQNEQFF
NA,14,TRBV5-4,NA,TRBJ2-7,TGTGCCAGCAGCACGGGACTGAGGGGCGACGAGCAGTACTTC,CASSTGLRGDEQYF
NA,13,TRBV14,NA,TRBJ1-2,TGTGCCAGCAGCCAAGATCTTGTAGGGGTTTTATCCTTC,CASSQDLVGVLSF
TRBD1,13,TRBV4-1,NA,TRBJ1-1,TGCGCCACGCAACAGGGGTTGGACACTGAAGCTTTCTTT,CATQQGLDTEAFF
TRBD1,14,TRBV7-2,NA,TRBJ1-1,TGTGCCAGCAGCCTTTACGACAGGGCCCGAGAAGCTTTCTTT,CASSLYDRAREAFF
NA,10,TRBV6-5,NA,TRBJ2-7,TGTGCCAGCATGGGCTACGAGCAGTACTTC,CASMGYEQYF
TRBD1,12,TRBV7-9,NA,TRBJ2-1,TGTTCCAGCAAACCCGGACAGGGAGACGAGTTCTTC,CSSKPGQGDEFF
TRBD1,11,TRBV2,NA,TRBJ2-5,TGTGCCAGCAGGACCGGGACAGGGTTGAACTTC,CASRTGTGLNF
NA,12,TRBV11-3,NA,TRBJ2-2,TGTGCCAGCAGCTTATTCAACGGGGAGCTGTTTTTT,CASSLFNGELFF
NA,14,TRBV6-6,NA,TRBJ2-5,TGTGCCAGCAGTTACTCGAACATCCAAGAGACCCAGTACTTC,CASSYSNIQETQYF
NA,13,TRBV7-9,NA,TRBJ2-7,TGTGCCAGCAGCTTAGAGGGGACACCTGAGCAGTACTTC,CASSLEGTPEQYF
TRBD1,15,TRBV7-6,few,TRBJ2-7,TGTGCCAGCAGCTTAGGTGGTGGACAGGGTGGCGAGCAGTACTTC,CASSLGGGQGGEQYF
NA,13,TRBV6-5,NA,TRBJ1-1,TGTGCCAGCAGTTACTCGAGCGATTTTGAAGCTTTCTTT,CASSYSSDFEAFF